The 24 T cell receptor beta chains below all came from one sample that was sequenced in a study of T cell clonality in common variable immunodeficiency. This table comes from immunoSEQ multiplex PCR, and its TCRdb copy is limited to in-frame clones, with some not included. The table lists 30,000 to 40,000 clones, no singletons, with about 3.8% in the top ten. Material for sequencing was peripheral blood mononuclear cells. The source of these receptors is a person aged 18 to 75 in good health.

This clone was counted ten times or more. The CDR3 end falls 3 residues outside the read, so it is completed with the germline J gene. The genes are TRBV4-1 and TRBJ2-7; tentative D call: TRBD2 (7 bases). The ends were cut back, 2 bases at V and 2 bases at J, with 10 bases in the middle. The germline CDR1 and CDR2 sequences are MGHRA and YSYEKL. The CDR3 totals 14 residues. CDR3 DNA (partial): TGCGCCAGCAGCCAAAGGGGGAGGGCCTACGAG. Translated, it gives CASSQRGRAYE. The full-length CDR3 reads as CASSQRGRAYEQYF.

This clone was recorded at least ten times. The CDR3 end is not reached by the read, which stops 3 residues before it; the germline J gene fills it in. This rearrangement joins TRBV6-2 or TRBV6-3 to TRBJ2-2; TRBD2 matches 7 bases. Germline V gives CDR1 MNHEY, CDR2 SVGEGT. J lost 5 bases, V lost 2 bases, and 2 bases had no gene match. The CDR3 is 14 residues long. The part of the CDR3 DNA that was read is TGTGCCAGCAGTTACGGAGCGGGGACCGGGGAG. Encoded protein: CASSYGAGTGE. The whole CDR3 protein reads CASSYGAGTGELFF.

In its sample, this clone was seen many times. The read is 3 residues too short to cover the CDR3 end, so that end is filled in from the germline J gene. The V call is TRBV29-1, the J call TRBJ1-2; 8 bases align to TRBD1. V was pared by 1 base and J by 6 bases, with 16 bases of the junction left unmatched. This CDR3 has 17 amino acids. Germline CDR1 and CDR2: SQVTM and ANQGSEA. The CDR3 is CSVEGVGTGHLENGYTF. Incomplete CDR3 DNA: TGCAGCGTTGAAGGAGTTGGGACAGGACATTTAGAAAATGGC. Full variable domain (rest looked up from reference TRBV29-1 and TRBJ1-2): SAVISQKPSRDICQRGTSLTIQCQVDSQVTMMFWYRQQPGQSLTLIATANQGSEATYESGFVIDKFPISRPNLTFSTLTVSNMSPEDSSIYLCSVEGVGTGHLENGYTFGSGTRLTVV.

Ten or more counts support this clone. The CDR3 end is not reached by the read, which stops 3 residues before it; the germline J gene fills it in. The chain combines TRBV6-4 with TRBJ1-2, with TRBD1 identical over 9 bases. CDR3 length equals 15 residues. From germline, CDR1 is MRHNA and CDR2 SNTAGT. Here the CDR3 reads CASSPGQGDFNDYTF. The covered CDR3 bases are TGTGCCAGCAGCCCGGGACAGGGTGACTTCAATGAC.

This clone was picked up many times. The sequenced CDR3 bases are TGTGCCAGCTCACCGACAGGGGGTAATCAGCCC. Translating it yields CASSPTGGNQP. The full CDR3 reads CASSPTGGNQPQHF. This chain uses TRBV18 with TRBJ1-5; 9 bases are shared with TRBD1. The sequence runs out 3 residues before the end of the CDR3; the remainder is reconstructed from the germline J gene. This CDR3 comprises 14 residues. Looked up from germline, CDR1 is KGHSH and CDR2 is LQKENI. The junction had 1 base not matched to a gene; V was cut back by 3 bases and J by 4 bases.

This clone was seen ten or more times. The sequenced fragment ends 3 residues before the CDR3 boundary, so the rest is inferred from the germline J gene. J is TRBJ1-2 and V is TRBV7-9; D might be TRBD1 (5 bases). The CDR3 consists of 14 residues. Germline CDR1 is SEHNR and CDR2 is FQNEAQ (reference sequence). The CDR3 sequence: CASSSSPQGRGYTF. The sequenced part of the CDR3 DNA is TGTGCCAGCAGCTCCAGCCCCCAGGGTAGAGGC.

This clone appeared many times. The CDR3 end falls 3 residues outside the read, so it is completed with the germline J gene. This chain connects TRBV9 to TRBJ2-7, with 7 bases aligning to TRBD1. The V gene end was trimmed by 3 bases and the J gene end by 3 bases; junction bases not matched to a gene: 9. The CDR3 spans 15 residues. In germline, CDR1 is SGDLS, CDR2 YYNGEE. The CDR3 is CASSEGAGVGYEQYF. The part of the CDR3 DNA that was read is TGTGCCAGCAGCGAGGGGGCCGGAGTCGGCTACGAG.

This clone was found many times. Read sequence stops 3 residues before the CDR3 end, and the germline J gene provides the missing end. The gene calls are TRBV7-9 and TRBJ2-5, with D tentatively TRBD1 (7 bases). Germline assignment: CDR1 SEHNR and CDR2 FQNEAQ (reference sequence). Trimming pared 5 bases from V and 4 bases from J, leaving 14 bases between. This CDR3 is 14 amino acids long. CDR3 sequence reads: CASSQNQGGETQYF. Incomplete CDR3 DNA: TGTGCCAGCAGCCAGAATCAGGGGGGAGAGACC.

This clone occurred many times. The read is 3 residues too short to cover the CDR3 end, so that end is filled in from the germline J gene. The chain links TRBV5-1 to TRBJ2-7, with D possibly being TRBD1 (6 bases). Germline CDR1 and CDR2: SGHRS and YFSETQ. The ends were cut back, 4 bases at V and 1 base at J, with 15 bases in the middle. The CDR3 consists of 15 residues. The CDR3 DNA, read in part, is TGCGCCAGCAGCCCGGATACAGGGTCATCCTACGAG. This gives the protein CASSPDTGSSYE. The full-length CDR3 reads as CASSPDTGSSYEQYF.

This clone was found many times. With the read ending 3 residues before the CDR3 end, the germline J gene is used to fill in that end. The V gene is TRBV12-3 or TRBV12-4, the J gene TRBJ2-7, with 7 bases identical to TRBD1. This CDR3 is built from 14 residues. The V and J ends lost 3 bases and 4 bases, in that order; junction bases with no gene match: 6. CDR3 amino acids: CASSFRQGSYEQYF. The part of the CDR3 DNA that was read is TGTGCCAGCAGTTTCCGACAGGGTTCGTACGAG.

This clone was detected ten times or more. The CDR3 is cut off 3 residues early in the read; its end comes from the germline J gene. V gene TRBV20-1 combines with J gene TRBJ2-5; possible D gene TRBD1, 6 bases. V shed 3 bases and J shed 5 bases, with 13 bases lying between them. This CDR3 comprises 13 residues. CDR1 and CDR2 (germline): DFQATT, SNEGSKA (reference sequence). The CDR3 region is CSASQGFVETQYF. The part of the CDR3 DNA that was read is TGCAGTGCTAGCCAGGGGTTTGTGGAGACC.

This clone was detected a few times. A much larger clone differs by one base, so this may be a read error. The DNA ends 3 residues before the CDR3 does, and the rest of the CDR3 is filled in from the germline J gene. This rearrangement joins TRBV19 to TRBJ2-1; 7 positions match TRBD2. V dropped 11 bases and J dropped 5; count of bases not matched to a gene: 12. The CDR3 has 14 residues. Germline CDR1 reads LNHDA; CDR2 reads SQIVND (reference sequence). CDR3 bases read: TGTGCCCCCCAGAGGAGCCTAGCGGACAATGAG. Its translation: CAPQRSLADNE. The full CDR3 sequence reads CAPQRSLADNEQFF.

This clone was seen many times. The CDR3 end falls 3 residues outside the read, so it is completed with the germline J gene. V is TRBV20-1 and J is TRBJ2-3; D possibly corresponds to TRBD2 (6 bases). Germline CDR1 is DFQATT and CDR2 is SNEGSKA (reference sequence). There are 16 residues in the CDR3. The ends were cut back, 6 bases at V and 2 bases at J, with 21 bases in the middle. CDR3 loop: CSAPGLFSGDTDTQYF. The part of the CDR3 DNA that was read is TGCAGTGCACCCGGTTTATTTAGCGGAGACACAGATACG.

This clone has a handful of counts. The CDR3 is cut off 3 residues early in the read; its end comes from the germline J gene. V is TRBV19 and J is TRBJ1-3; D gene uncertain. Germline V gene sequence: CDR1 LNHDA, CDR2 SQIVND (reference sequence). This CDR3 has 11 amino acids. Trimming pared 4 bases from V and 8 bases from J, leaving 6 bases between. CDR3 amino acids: CASSSGDTIYF. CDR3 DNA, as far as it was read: TGTGCCAGTAGTAGCGGGGACACC.

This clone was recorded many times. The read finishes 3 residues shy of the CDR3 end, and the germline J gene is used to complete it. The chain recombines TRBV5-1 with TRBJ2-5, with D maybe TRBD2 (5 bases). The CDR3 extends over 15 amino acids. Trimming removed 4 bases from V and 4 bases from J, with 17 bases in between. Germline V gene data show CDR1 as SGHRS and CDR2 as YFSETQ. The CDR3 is CASSPGSRTSETQYF. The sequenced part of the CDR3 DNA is TGCGCCAGCAGCCCGGGGTCCAGGACCTCAGAGACC.

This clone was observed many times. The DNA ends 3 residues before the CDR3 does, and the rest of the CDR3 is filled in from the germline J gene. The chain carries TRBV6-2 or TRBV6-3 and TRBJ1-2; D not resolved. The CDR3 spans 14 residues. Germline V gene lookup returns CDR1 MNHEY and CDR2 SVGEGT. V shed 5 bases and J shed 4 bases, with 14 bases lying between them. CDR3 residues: CASSPLTDTYGYTF. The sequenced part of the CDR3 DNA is TGTGCCAGCAGTCCATTAACAGATACCTATGGC.

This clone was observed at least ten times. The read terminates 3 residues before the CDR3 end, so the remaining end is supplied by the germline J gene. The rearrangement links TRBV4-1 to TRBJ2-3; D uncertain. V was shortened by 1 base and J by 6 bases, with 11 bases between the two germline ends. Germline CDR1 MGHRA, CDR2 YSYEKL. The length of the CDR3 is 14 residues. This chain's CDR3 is CASSQAQAGDTQYF. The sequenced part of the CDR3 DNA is TGCGCCAGCAGCCAAGCTCAGGCTGGGGATACG.

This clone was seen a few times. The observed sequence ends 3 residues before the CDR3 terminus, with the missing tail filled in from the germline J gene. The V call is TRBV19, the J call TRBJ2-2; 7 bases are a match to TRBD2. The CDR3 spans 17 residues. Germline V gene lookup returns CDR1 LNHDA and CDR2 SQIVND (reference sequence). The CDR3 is CASSRQGGQTTNEKLFF. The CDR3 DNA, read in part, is TGTGCCAGTAGTCGGCAGGGAGGGCAGACAACTAATGAAAAG.

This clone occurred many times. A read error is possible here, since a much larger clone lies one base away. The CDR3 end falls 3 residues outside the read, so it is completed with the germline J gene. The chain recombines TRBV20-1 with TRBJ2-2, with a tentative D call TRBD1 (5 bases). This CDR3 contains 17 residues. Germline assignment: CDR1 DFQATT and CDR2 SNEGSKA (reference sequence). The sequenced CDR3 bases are TGCAGTGCTATGCGGTTACAGGACCGCTCTGGGGCCAACGTG. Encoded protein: CSAMRLQDRSGANV. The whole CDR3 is CSAMRLQDRSGANVLFF.

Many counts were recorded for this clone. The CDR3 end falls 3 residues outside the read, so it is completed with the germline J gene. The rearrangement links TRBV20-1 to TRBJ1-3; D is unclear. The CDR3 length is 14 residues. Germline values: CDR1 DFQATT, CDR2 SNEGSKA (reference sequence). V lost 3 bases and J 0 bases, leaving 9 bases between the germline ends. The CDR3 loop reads CSARKVHSGNTIYF. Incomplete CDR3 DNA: TGCAGTGCTAGGAAGGTCCACTCTGGAAACACC.

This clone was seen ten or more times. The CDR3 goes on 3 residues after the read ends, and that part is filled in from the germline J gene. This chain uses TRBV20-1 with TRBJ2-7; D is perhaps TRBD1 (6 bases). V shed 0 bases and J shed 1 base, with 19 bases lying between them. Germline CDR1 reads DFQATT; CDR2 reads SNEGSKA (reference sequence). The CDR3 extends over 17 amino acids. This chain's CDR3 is CSARDLVTGLGSYEQYF. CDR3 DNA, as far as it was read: TGCAGTGCTAGAGACCTTGTTACAGGGCTCGGATCCTACGAG.

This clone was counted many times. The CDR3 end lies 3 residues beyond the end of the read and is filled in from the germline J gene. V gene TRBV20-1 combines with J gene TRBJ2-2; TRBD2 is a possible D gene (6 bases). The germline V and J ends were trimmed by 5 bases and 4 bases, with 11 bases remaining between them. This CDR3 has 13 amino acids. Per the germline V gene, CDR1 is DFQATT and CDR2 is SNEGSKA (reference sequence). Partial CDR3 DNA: TGCAGTGCTTTGGGACTGGGCACCGGGGAG. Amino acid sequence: CSALGLGTGE. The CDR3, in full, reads CSALGLGTGELFF.

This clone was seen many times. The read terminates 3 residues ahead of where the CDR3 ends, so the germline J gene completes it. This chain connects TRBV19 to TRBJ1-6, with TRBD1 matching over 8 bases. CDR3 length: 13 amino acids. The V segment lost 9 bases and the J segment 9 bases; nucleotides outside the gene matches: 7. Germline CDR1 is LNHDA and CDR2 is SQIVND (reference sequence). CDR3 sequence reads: CASGDRGPSPLHF. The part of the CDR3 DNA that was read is TGTGCCAGCGGAGACAGGGGCCCTTCACCC.

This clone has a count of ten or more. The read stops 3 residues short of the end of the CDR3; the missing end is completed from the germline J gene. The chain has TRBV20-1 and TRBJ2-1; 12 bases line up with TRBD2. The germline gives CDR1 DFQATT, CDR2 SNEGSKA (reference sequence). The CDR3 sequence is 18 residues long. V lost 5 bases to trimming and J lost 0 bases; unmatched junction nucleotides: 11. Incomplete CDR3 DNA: TGCAGTGCTCCCCGGACTAGCGGGAAGGAAAGCTCCTACAATGAG. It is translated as CSAPRTSGKESSYNE. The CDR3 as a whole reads CSAPRTSGKESSYNEQFF.